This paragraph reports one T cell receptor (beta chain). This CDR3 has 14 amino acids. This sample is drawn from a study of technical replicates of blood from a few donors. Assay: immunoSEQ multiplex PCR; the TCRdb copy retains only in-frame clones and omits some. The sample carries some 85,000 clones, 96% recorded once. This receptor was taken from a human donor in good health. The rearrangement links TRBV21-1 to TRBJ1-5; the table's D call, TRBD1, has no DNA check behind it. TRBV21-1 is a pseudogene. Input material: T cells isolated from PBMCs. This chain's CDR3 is CASSKGGPREPQHF. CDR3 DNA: TGTGCCAGCAGTAAAGGGGGCCCTCGGGAGCCCCAGCATTTT.